The clone carrying this TCR beta chain appeared a few times. Germline lookup yields CDR1 SGHTA and CDR2 FQGNSA. The CDR3 length is 15 residues. Trimming removed 0 bases from V and 3 bases from J; junction bases left unmatched: 4. This specimen belongs to a study of T cell repertoires in cytomegalovirus infection. TCRdb reprocessed the reads with MiXCR, giving one entry per CDR3 protein. The sample holds some 680,000 distinct CDR3 sequences, 35% to 45% seen once. Source material: PBMCs. The receptor was isolated from a human donor in good health (CMV status not recorded). Some clones in this sample may be carry-over from other donors' samples. This chain uses TRBV7-2 with TRBJ2-5; TRBD2 matches at 7 bases. The CDR3 DNA sequence: TGTGCCAGCAGCTTAGCTGGGAGGGCTGAAGAGACCCAGTACTTC. Translated: CASSLAGRAEETQYF.